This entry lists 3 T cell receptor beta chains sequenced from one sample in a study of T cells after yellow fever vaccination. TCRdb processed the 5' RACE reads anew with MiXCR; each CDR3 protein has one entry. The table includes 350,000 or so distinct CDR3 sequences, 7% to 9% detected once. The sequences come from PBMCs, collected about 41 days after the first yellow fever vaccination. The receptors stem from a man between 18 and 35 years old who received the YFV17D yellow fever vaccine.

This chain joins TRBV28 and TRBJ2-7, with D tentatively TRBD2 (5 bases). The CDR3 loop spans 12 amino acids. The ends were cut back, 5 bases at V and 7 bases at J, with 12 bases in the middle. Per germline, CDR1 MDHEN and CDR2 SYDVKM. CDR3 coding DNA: TGTGCCAGCAGTCGGACTTACGGTGAGCAGTACGTC. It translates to CASSRTYGEQYV.

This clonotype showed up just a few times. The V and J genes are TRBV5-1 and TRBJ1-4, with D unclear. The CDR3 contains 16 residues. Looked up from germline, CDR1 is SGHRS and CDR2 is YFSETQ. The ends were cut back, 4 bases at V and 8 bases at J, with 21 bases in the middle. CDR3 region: CASSPAGPEEIEKLFF. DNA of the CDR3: TGCGCCAGCAGCCCCGCCGGGCCCGAGGAAATCGAAAAACTGTTTTTT.

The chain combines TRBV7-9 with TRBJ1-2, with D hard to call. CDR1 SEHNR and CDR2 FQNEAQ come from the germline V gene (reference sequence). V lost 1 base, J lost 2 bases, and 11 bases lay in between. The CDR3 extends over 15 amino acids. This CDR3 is CASSLGRNSNYGYTF. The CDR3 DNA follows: TGTGCCAGCAGCTTAGGTAGAAATAGCAACTATGGCTACACCTTC. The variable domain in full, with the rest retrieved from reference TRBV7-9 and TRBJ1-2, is DTGVSQNPRHKITKRGQNVTFRCDPISEHNRLYWYRQTLGQGPEFLTYFQNEAQLEKSRLLSDRFSAERPKGSFSTLEIQRTEQGDSAMYLCASSLGRNSNYGYTFGSGTRLTVV.